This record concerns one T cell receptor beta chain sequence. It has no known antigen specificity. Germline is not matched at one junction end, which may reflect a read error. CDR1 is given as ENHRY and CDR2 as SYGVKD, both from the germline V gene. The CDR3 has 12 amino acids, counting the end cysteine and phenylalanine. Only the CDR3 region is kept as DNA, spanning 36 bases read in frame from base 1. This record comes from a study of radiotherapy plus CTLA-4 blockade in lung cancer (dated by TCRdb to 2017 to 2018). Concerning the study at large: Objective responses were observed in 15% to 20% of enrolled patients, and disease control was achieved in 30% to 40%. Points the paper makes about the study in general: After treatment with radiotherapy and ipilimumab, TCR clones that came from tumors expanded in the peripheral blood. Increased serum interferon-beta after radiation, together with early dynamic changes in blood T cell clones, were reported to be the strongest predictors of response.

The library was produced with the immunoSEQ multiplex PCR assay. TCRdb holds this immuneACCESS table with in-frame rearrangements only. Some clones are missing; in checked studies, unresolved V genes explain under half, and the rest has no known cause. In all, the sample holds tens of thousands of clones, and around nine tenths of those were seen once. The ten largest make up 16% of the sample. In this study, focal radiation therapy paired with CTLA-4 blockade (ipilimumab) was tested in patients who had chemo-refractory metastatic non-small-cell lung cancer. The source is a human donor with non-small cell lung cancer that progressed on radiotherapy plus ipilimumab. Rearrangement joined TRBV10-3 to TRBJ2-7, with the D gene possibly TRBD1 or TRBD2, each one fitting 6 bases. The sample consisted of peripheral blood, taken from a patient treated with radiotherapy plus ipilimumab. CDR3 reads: CAIAPGGYEQHF. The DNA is TGTGCCATCGCCCCCGGGGGCTACGAGCAGCACTTC.